These 24 T cell receptor beta chains came from one sample sequenced in a study of shared clonotypes between healthy human individuals. The data were produced by immunoSEQ multiplex PCR, yet TCRdb's version contains in-frame clones alone and is incomplete. The profile shows a few million clones, 90% to 95% of them singletons. Material: naive CD4+ T cells sorted from blood. The subset is: CD45RA+ positively selected. These TCRs come from a man aged 18-30 years in good health.

V usage is TRBV6-1 and J usage is TRBJ1-6; the D gene is possibly TRBD1 (5 bases). Germline loops: CDR1 MNHNS, CDR2 SASEGT. This CDR3 contains 15 residues. V lost 7 bases to trimming and J lost 0 bases, with 10 bases between them. The CDR3 DNA is TGTGCCAGCACCCTTGACAGCTCCTATAATTCACCCCTCCACTTT. This encodes CASTLDSSYNSPLHF.

V is TRBV4-3 and J is TRBJ1-5; 7 bases match TRBD1. The CDR3 loop spans 14 amino acids. V gave up 2 bases and J gave up 3 bases; unmatched junction bases: 1. Germline values: CDR1 LGHNA, CDR2 YSLEER. The CDR3 is CASSQTGDNQPQHF. The DNA of the CDR3 is TGCGCCAGCAGCCAAACAGGGGACAATCAGCCCCAGCATTTT.

The chain joins TRBV10-2 to TRBJ1-2, with D unclear. From germline, CDR1 is WSHSY and CDR2 SAAADI. Trimming pared 3 bases from V and 7 bases from J, leaving 15 bases between. The CDR3 consists of 14 residues. The DNA of the CDR3 is TGCGCCAGCAGTGACCTAGATAGCTACCGTGGCTACACCTTC. It codes for CASSDLDSYRGYTF.

The CDR3 protein is CASRSIDRPYEAFF. The DNA of the CDR3 is TGTGCCAGCAGATCCATTGACAGGCCATACGAGGCTTTCTTT. The chain is built from TRBV27 and TRBJ1-1; D is possibly TRBD1 (6 bases). The V gene lost 6 bases and the J gene lost 11 bases, with 22 bases spanning the gap. The CDR3 is made up of 14 amino acids. CDR1 and CDR2 from the germline V gene are MNHEY and SMNVEV (reference sequence).

V and J are TRBV10-1 and TRBJ2-1, with 14 bases aligning to TRBD2. The CDR3 is 16 residues long. The germline V gene has CDR1 WNHNN and CDR2 SYGVQD (reference sequence). Losses at the gene ends were 3 bases for V and 8 bases for J; bases not matched to a gene: 6. CDR3 sequence: CASSDLGTSGSYEQFF. The CDR3 nucleotides are TGCGCCAGCAGTGACCTCGGGACTAGCGGGAGTTATGAGCAGTTCTTC.

The chain joins TRBV4-1 to TRBJ1-5, with D possibly being TRBD1 (6 bases). CDR3 size: 17 residues. CDR1 MGHRA and CDR2 YSYEKL come from the germline V gene. Trimming removed 4 bases at V and 0 bases at J, with 16 bases between. CDR3 DNA sequence: TGCGCCAGCAGCCCGATGTCTGGGACATATAGCAATCAGCCCCAGCATTTT. It is translated as CASSPMSGTYSNQPQHF.

This chain's CDR3 is CASSPNFAWAQGRLEQYF. The DNA for the CDR3 is TGTGCCAGCAGTCCCAATTTCGCGTGGGCTCAGGGTAGGCTCGAGCAGTACTTC. The genes are TRBV28 and TRBJ2-7, with D maybe TRBD1 (5 bases). Germline-derived CDR1 and CDR2 are MDHEN and SYDVKM. The CDR3 is 18 amino acids. V was trimmed by 5 bases and J by 6 bases, leaving 29 bases between them.

This chain uses TRBV7-2 with TRBJ1-3; 7 bases fit TRBD1. Looked up from germline, CDR1 is SGHTA and CDR2 is FQGNSA. There are 15 residues in the CDR3. J was trimmed by 0 bases and V by 4 bases; bases with no gene match: 3. CDR3 loop: CASSSRTGSGNTIYF. The CDR3 bases are TGTGCCAGCAGCTCTCGGACAGGCTCTGGAAACACCATATATTTT.

This chain joins TRBV7-2 and TRBJ2-1, with D unresolved. The V end lost 5 bases, the J end lost 5 bases, and 19 bases lay between the germline ends. This CDR3 comprises 16 residues. CDR1 and CDR2 from the germline V gene are SGHTA and FQGNSA. As DNA, the CDR3 is TGTGCCAGCAGCCCGACGACCCCGTCGGTTGACAATGAGCAGTTCTTC. This translates into CASSPTTPSVDNEQFF.

The chain uses TRBV18 and TRBJ1-5; no clear D. V lost 2 bases, J lost 5 bases, and 7 bases lay in between. This CDR3 has 13 residues. CDR1 is KGHSH and CDR2 is LQKENI in the germline V gene. CDR3 region: CASSPDIDQPQHF. CDR3 coding DNA: TGTGCCAGCTCACCAGACATCGATCAGCCCCAGCATTTT.

CDR3 coding DNA: TGTGCCAGCAGTGAAGGAGGGAGGGTGGAGACCCAGTACTTC. The encoded protein is CASSEGGRVETQYF. The V and J genes are TRBV25-1 and TRBJ2-5; 7 bases agree with TRBD2. With 2 bases clipped from V and 5 bases from J, the junction kept 5 bases outside the gene matches. Germline CDR1 MGHDK, CDR2 SYGVNS. The CDR3 spans 14 residues.

The rearrangement joins TRBV9 to TRBJ2-3, with 7 nucleotides matching TRBD1. The CDR3 runs to 15 residues. Germline CDR1 and CDR2: SGDLS and YYNGEE. V dropped 4 bases and J dropped 1; count of bases not matched to a gene: 6. In DNA form, the CDR3 reads TGTGCCAGCAGCACACAGGGGCTGGGCACAGATACGCAGTATTTT. It yields the protein CASSTQGLGTDTQYF.

This chain connects TRBV6-1 to TRBJ2-5, with 8 bases aligning to TRBD1. Germline lookup yields CDR1 MNHNS and CDR2 SASEGT. The CDR3 spans 16 residues. V was clipped by 0 bases and J by 4 bases; unmatched bases: 7. CDR3 residues: CASSEATGASGETQYF. DNA for the CDR3: TGTGCCAGCAGTGAAGCGACAGGGGCCTCAGGAGAGACCCAGTACTTC.

The chain links TRBV30 to TRBJ1-4; no firm D call. The V end was cut by 2 bases, the J end by 6 bases, with 7 bases between. The CDR3 has 12 amino acids. The germline gives CDR1 GTSNPN, CDR2 SVGIG (reference sequence). The CDR3 nucleotides read TGTGCCTGGAGTTTAGGGTATGAAAAACTGTTTTTT. Amino acid sequence: CAWSLGYEKLFF.

The chain is built from TRBV10-3 and TRBJ2-7; D is unresolved. This CDR3 is built from 14 residues. Per germline, CDR1 ENHRY and CDR2 SYGVKD. V lost 3 bases and J 6 bases, leaving 15 bases between the germline ends. This CDR3 reads CAISDRLEHSEQYF. The CDR3 nucleotides are TGTGCCATCAGTGATCGGCTAGAACATTCCGAGCAGTACTTC.

The chain has TRBV10-3 and TRBJ2-7; TRBD2 aligns across 8 bases. CDR1 and CDR2 from the germline V gene are ENHRY and SYGVKD. Trimming removed 4 bases from V and 4 bases from J; junction bases left unmatched: 6. The CDR3 contains 14 residues. The CDR3 loop reads CAISGVTSAYEQYF. As DNA, the CDR3 is TGTGCCATCAGTGGGGTGACTAGCGCGTACGAGCAGTACTTC.

The chain recombines TRBV4-1 with TRBJ1-2, with D unclear. The CDR3 contains 16 residues. V was pared by 5 bases and J by 1 base, with 17 bases between. Germline CDR1 MGHRA, CDR2 YSYEKL. The CDR3 loop reads CASSSPARSLNYGYTF. In DNA, the CDR3 is TGCGCCAGCAGCAGCCCAGCCAGATCTCTTAACTATGGCTACACCTTC.

This chain connects TRBV6-5 to TRBJ2-3; 8 bases are shared with TRBD2. The CDR3 is made up of 16 amino acids. Per the germline V gene, CDR1 is MNHEY and CDR2 is SVGAGI. The V and J ends lost 0 bases and 5 bases, in that order; junction bases with no gene match: 7. CDR3 DNA: TGTGCCAGCAGTTACTCGATCGGGAGGGCCGGAGATACGCAGTATTTT. Translating gives CASSYSIGRAGDTQYF.

Of note for this clone: Other nucleotide sequences in the sample specify the same CDR3. This sequence joins TRBV30 and TRBJ1-3, with unresolved D. The CDR3 extends over 12 amino acids. Germline CDR1 reads GTSNPN; CDR2 reads SVGIG (reference sequence). The V end lost 2 bases, the J end lost 2 bases, and 4 bases lay between the germline ends. The CDR3 DNA is TGTGCCTGGAGTACAACTGGAAACACCATATATTTT. This gives the protein CAWSTTGNTIYF.

A single count supports this clone. As DNA, the CDR3 is TGTGCCAGCAGAGAGGACAGGGGAGACTATGGCTACACCTTC. As protein: CASREDRGDYGYTF. This chain links TRBV25-1 with TRBJ1-2, with TRBD1 matching over 9 bases. This CDR3 has 14 amino acids. The trim removed 6 bases at V and 3 bases at J, leaving 5 bases unmatched. The V gene's germline CDR1 is MGHDK and CDR2 SYGVNS.

On this clone: At the DNA level, this CDR3 is encoded by other sequences in the same sample as well. The gene calls are TRBV6-5 and TRBJ1-5; D not resolved. There are 13 residues in the CDR3. CDR1 and CDR2 (germline): MNHEY, SVGAGI. The ends were cut back, 7 bases at V and 4 bases at J, with 11 bases in the middle. For the CDR3, the DNA is TGTGCCAGCACCCCAGACGGTAATCAGCCCCAGCATTTT. It encodes CASTPDGNQPQHF.

About this clone: This same CDR3 is encoded by further DNA sequences in the sample. The genes are TRBV20-1 and TRBJ2-5; possible D gene TRBD1, 6 bases. Looked up from germline, CDR1 is DFQATT and CDR2 is SNEGSKA (reference sequence). V was trimmed by 6 bases and J by 5 bases, leaving 10 bases between them. CDR3 length: 11 amino acids. This CDR3 reads CSAKRGETQYF. CDR3 nucleotide sequence: TGCAGTGCCAAGAGGGGGGAGACCCAGTACTTC.

With respect to this clone: The same CDR3 also results from other DNA sequences found in this sample. The chain couples TRBV2 to TRBJ1-2; 7 nucleotides agree with TRBD1. From germline, CDR1 is SNHLY and CDR2 FYNNEI. The CDR3 is 13 residues long. Trimming cost V 4 bases and J 4 bases; bases outside gene matches: 3. CDR3 in amino acids: CASSGQGGYGYTF. The CDR3 DNA reads as TGTGCCAGCAGTGGACAGGGAGGCTATGGCTACACCTTC.

The chain combines TRBV4-1 with TRBJ2-5; the D is unclear. The V end was cut by 2 bases, the J end by 5 bases, with 9 bases between. The CDR3 has 13 amino acids. Germline V gives CDR1 MGHRA, CDR2 YSYEKL. CDR3 bases: TGCGCCAGCAGCCAATACTCCCTGGAGACCCAGTACTTC. Its protein is CASSQYSLETQYF.